Sequencing of this TCR beta chain was carried out in a study of Graves' ophthalmopathy and Graves' hyperthyroidism. This clonotype was seen many times. Its antigen remains unknown. Amplification of the TCR beta CDR3 regions used RNA transcripts (as template). HTBI primers primed a first-round RT-PCR, and a second-round multiplex PCR followed. Via MiXCR, TCRdb re-called the multiplex PCR reads, giving one row per CDR3 protein. The table shows 23,000 or so distinct CDR3 sequences, with roughly 50% occurring only once. Study outcomes and limitations: The authors also found most expanded thyroid clonotypes above 0.001 frequency in blood.

The sequence derives from an adult woman with stable Graves' hyperthyroidism. Material for sequencing was peripheral blood.

The CDR3 region is CSAPGSGAGTGELFF. CDR3 coding DNA: TGCAGTGCGCCTGGTAGCGGGGCGGGGACCGGGGAGCTGTTTTTT. The chain employs TRBV20-1 and TRBJ2-2; 8 nucleotides align to TRBD2. With V trimmed by 6 bases and J by 5 bases, 11 bases remained unmatched. From germline, CDR1 is DFQATT and CDR2 SNEGSKA (reference sequence). The CDR3 spans 15 residues.